Following are 10 T cell receptor beta chains from one sample sequenced in a study of radiation and T cells in renal cell carcinoma. The assay was immunoSEQ multiplex PCR, and TCRdb's table has in-frame clones only and misses some. The table records tens of thousands of clones, over 65% of them present only once. As for time point: baseline pretreatment blood. Described treatment: 15 Gy SBRT to primary tumor, nephrectomy 4 weeks later. The sequenced sample was blood, obtained from a patient whose treatment included radiotherapy and nephrectomy. The receptors originated from a man in his fifties or sixties with renal cell carcinoma.

The chain uses TRBV5-1 and TRBJ2-3; tentative D call: TRBD1 (5 bases). V was trimmed by 1 base and J by 0 bases, leaving 18 bases between them. Looked up from germline, CDR1 is SGHRS and CDR2 is YFSETQ. The CDR3 length is 18 residues. CDR3 amino acids: CASSLRVQGGPSTDTQYF. In DNA form, the CDR3 reads TGCGCCAGCAGCTTGAGGGTGCAGGGCGGTCCGAGCACAGATACGCAGTATTTT.

This chain joins TRBV18 and TRBJ2-6; 8 nucleotides agree with TRBD1. The V and J ends lost 2 bases and 2 bases, in that order; junction bases with no gene match: 8. The germline V gene encodes CDR1 KGHSH and CDR2 LQKENI. The CDR3 covers 18 residues. Written as DNA, the CDR3 is TGTGCCAGCTCACCAAGGACAGGGCTTGAGACTGGGGCCAACGTCCTGACTTTC. It yields the protein CASSPRTGLETGANVLTF.

This clone occurred many times. The chain employs TRBV27 and TRBJ1-1, with 9 bases that match TRBD1. CDR3 length: 15 amino acids. The germline gives CDR1 MNHEY, CDR2 SMNVEV (reference sequence). After removal of 2 bases from V and 5 bases from J, the junction contained 6 bases not matched to a gene. CDR3 nucleotide sequence: TGTGCCAGCAGTTTAATGACAGGGGGTTGGACTGAAGCTTTCTTT. Residues: CASSLMTGGWTEAFF.

The chain uses TRBV4-1 and TRBJ2-3; the D gene is possibly TRBD1 (6 bases). V lost 4 bases to trimming and J lost 0 bases, with 8 bases between them. CDR3 size: 14 residues. CDR1 MGHRA and CDR2 YSYEKL come from the germline V gene. The CDR3 DNA reads as TGCGCCAGCAGCCCTCAGGGGAGCACAGATACGCAGTATTTT. This sequence encodes CASSPQGSTDTQYF.

This chain links TRBV7-8 with TRBJ2-7; D not resolved. In germline, CDR1 is SGHVS, CDR2 FQNEAQ. Between the trimmed V and J ends, which lost 4 bases and 1 base, there was a span of 8 bases. The length of the CDR3 is 13 residues. Written as DNA, the CDR3 is TGTGCCAGCAGCTCCCATAGATCCTACGAGCAGTACTTC. As protein: CASSSHRSYEQYF.

This chain uses TRBV19 with TRBJ1-2; possible D gene TRBD1, 6 bases. V lost 4 bases and J 10 bases, leaving 10 bases between the germline ends. The CDR3 sequence is 11 residues long. The germline CDR1 and CDR2 sequences are LNHDA and SQIVND (reference sequence). The CDR3 nucleotides read TGTGCCAGTAGTAACAGGGCCAACTACACCTTC. Its protein product is CASSNRANYTF.

This clone has only one observation. The gene calls are TRBV6-6 and TRBJ2-1, with D maybe TRBD2 (7 bases). The V gene's germline CDR1 is MNHNY and CDR2 SVGAGI (reference sequence). V shed 7 bases and J shed 5 bases, with 18 bases lying between them. CDR3 size: 15 residues. This CDR3 is CASTRSGTPNNEQFF. The DNA of the CDR3 is TGTGCCAGCACCAGAAGCGGGACACCTAACAATGAGCAGTTCTTC.

In this sample, this clone turned up many times. The V call is TRBV6-1, the J call TRBJ1-2, with a tentative D call TRBD1 (6 bases). Trimming removed 6 bases from V and 8 bases from J, with 13 bases in between. This CDR3 spans 12 amino acids. Germline loops: CDR1 MNHNS, CDR2 SASEGT. This CDR3 is CASSEQGDGYTF. CDR3 nucleotides: TGTGCCAGCAGCGAACAGGGAGACGGCTACACCTTC.

The chain combines TRBV18 with TRBJ2-7; D call uncertain. Trimming stripped 1 base from V and 1 base from J, with 5 bases between. This CDR3 contains 13 residues. In germline, CDR1 is KGHSH, CDR2 LQKENI. The CDR3 loop reads CASSPQPSYEQYF. The CDR3 DNA is TGTGCCAGCTCACCACAGCCGTCCTACGAGCAGTACTTC.

CDR3: CASSLGVGSRAGELFF. As DNA, the CDR3 is TGTGCCAGCAGCTTGGGGGTAGGCAGCCGAGCCGGGGAGCTGTTTTTT. V usage is TRBV5-4 and J usage is TRBJ2-2; D gene uncertain. Germline loops: CDR1 SGHNT, CDR2 YYREEE (reference sequence). Trimming shortened V by 0 bases and J by 6 bases, and 15 bases separated the two germline ends. The CDR3 is made up of 16 amino acids.